This T cell receptor beta chain was retrieved from a study of blood T cells in healthy people across ages. Broader study findings: Unknown CMV status may confound age-related changes in expanded clones. TCR beta diversity tracked closely with naive T cell percentage.

Concerning this clonotype itself: Its specificity is unknown.

It was approximately 10 milliliters of peripheral blood that were drawn from each donor. Each sample gave at least 6 million isolated PBMCs. V lost 0 bases and J 0 bases, leaving 6 bases between the germline ends. Germline values: CDR1 MNHEY, CDR2 SVGEGT. This CDR3 contains 15 residues. Through a sample-barcoded 5' primer and a J-beta primer mix, a second PCR was run for roughly 6 to 11 cycles. One entry per CDR3 protein results from TCRdb running MiXCR on the 5' RACE reads. The table shows roughly 720,000 distinct CDR3 sequences, with 40% to 65% occurring only once. Sequenced input: blood. The clonotype was recovered from a man at least 80 years old in good health. V usage is TRBV6-2 or TRBV6-3 and J usage is TRBJ2-1; D is ambiguous. CDR3 in DNA: TGTGCCAGCAGTTACTCTGCGAGCTCCTACAATGAGCAGTTCTTC. It codes for CASSYSASSYNEQFF.